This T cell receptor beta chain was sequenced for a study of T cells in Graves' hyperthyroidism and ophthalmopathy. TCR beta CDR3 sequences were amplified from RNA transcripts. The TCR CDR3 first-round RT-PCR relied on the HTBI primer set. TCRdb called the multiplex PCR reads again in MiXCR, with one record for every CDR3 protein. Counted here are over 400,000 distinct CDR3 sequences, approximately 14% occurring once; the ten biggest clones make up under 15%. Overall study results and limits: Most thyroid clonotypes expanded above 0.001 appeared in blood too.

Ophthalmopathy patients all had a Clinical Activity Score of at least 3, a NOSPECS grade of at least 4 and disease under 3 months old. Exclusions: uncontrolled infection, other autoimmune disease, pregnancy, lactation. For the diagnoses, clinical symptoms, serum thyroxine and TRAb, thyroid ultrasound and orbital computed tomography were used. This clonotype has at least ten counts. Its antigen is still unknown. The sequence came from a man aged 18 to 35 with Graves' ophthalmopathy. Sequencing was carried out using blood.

CDR3 sequence: CASSQDGTGALAYEQYF. As DNA, the CDR3 is TGCGCCAGCAGCCAAGATGGGACGGGGGCGTTAGCCTACGAGCAGTACTTC. The V gene is TRBV4-1, the J gene TRBJ2-7; TRBD1 or TRBD2 may be the D gene (6 bases each). The CDR3 runs to 17 residues. V lost 0 bases and J lost 2, with 17 bases in between. CDR1 is MGHRA, CDR2 YSYEKL, per germline.